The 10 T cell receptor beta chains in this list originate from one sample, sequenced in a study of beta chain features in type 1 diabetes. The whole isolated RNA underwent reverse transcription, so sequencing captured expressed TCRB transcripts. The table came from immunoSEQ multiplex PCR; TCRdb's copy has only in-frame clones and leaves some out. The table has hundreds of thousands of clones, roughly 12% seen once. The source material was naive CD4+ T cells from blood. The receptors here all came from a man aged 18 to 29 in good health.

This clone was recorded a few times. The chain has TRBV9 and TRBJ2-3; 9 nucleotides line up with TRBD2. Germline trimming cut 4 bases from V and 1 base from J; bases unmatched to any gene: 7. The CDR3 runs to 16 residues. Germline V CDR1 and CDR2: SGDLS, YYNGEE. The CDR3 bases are TGTGCCAGCAGCACTACTAGCGGGCGGCGCACAGATACGCAGTATTTT. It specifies CASSTTSGRRTDTQYF.

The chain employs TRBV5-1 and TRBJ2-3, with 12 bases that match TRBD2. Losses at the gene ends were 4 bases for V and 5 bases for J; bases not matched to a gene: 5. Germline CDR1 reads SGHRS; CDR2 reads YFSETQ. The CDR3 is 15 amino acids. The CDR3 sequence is CASSPGLAGLDTQYF. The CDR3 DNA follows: TGCGCCAGCAGCCCAGGACTAGCGGGGTTAGATACGCAGTATTTT. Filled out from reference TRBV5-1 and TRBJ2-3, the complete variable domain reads KAGVTQTPRYLIKTRGQQVTLSCSPISGHRSVSWYQQTPGQGLQFLFEYFSETQRNKGNFPGRFSGRQFSNSRSEMNVSTLELGDSALYLCASSPGLAGLDTQYFGPGTRLTVL.

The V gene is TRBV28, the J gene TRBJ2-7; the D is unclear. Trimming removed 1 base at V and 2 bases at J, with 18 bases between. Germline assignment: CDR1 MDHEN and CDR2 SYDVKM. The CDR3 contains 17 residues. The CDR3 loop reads CASSLFPNQRSPYEQYF. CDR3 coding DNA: TGTGCCAGCAGTTTATTTCCCAACCAGAGGTCCCCCTACGAGCAGTACTTC.

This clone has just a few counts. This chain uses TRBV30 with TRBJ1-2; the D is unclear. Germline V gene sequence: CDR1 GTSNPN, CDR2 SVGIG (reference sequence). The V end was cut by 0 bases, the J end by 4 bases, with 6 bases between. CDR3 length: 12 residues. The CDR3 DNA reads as TGTGCCTGGAGTGTAACAGTCTATGGCTACACCTTC. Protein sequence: CAWSVTVYGYTF.

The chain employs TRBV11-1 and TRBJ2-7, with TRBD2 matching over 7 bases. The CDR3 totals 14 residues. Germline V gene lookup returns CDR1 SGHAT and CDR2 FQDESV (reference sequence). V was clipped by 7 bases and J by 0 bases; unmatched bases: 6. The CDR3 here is CASKRDSSSYEQYF. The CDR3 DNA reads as TGTGCCAGCAAGCGGGACTCGAGCTCCTACGAGCAGTACTTC.

CDR3 nucleotide sequence: TGCGCCAGCAGCCAAGTTATAGCGGGGGGGCGTAATGAGCAGTTCTTC. It specifies CASSQVIAGGRNEQFF. The chain employs TRBV4-3 and TRBJ2-1; 11 bases are shared with TRBD2. The CDR3 extends over 16 amino acids. The V gene end was trimmed by 1 base and the J gene end by 7 bases; junction bases not matched to a gene: 6. The germline V gene has CDR1 LGHNA and CDR2 YSLEER.

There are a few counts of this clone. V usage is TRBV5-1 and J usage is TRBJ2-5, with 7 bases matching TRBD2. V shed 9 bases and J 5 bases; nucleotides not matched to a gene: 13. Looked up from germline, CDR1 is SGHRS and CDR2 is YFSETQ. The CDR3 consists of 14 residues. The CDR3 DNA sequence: TGCGCCATCCACCGCCGGACTAGAAAGGAGACCCAGTACTTC. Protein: CAIHRRTRKETQYF.

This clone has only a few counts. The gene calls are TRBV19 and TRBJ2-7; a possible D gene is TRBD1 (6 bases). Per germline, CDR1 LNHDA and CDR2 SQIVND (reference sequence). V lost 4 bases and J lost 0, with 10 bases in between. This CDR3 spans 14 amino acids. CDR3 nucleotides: TGTGCCAGTAGTACGGGCAGGGGCTCCTACGAGCAGTACTTC. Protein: CASSTGRGSYEQYF. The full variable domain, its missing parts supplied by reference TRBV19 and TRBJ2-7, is DGGITQSPKYLFRKEGQNVTLSCEQNLNHDAMYWYRQDPGQGLRLIYYSQIVNDFQKGDIAEGYSVSREKKESFPLTVTSAQKNPTAFYLCASSTGRGSYEQYFGPGTRLTVT.

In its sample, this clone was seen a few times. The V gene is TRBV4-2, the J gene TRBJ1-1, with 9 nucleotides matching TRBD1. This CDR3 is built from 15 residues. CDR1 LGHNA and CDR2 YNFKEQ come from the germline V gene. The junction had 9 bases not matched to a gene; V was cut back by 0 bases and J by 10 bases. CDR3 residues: CASSQDGTGIYLAFF. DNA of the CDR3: TGTGCCAGCAGCCAAGACGGGACAGGGATCTATCTAGCTTTCTTT.

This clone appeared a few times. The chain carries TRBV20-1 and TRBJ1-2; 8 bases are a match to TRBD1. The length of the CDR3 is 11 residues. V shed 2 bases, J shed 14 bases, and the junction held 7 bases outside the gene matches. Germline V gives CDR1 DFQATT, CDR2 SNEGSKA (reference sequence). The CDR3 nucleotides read TGCAGTGCTAGATCCCAGGGGGCGAGGACCTTC. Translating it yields CSARSQGARTF.